These 17 T cell receptor beta chains originate from one sample sequenced in a study of blood T cell repertoires in COVID-19. Only in-frame clones appear in the TCRdb table, and some are missing; sequencing was by immunoSEQ multiplex PCR. The sample contains more than 300,000 clones, approximately 89% of which appear only once. Sequences were obtained from peripheral blood. The receptors originated from a woman aged 18-30 years who had recovered from COVID-19.

The chain links TRBV6-5 to TRBJ1-3, with D possibly TRBD1 on 6 matching bases. The CDR3 is 16 residues long. Germline V gene lookup returns CDR1 MNHEY and CDR2 SVGAGI. The V gene lost 0 bases and the J gene lost 0 bases, with 9 bases spanning the gap. CDR3 region: CASSYSRGPSGNTIYF. Here the CDR3 DNA reads TGTGCCAGCAGTTACTCCAGGGGCCCCTCTGGAAACACCATATATTTT.

Comments on this clone: This CDR3 is also generated by other DNA sequences in the sample. The J gene is TRBJ1-2, the V gene TRBV6-5, with 7 bases identical to TRBD1. J was trimmed by 1 base and V by 6 bases; bases with no gene match: 2. This CDR3 region has 13 residues. In germline, CDR1 is MNHEY, CDR2 SVGAGI. CDR3 region: CASRRQGNYGYTF. The CDR3 DNA reads TGTGCCAGCAGACGACAGGGTAACTATGGCTACACCTTC.

This sequence joins TRBV19 and TRBJ2-1, with 9 positions matching TRBD2. With V trimmed by 5 bases and J by 2 bases, 4 bases remained unmatched. CDR3 size: 15 residues. Germline values: CDR1 LNHDA, CDR2 SQIVND (reference sequence). Written as DNA, the CDR3 is TGTGCCAGTAGTGCCCGACTAGCGGCCTACAATGAGCAGTTCTTC. Its translation: CASSARLAAYNEQFF.

This chain joins TRBV7-8 and TRBJ1-2, with 7 bases fitting TRBD1. Germline CDR1 is SGHVS and CDR2 is FQNEAQ. J was trimmed by 0 bases and V by 7 bases; bases with no gene match: 8. There are 15 residues in the CDR3. For the CDR3, the DNA is TGTGCCAGCACCCTAACAGGGGAGACTAACTATGGCTACACCTTC. Its translation is CASTLTGETNYGYTF.

The V call is TRBV6-2 or TRBV6-3, the J call TRBJ1-2; the D is unclear. Trimming took off 1 base at V and 5 bases at J, with 20 bases between the two ends. CDR3 length equals 17 residues. The germline gives CDR1 MNHEY, CDR2 SVGEGT. The CDR3 bases are TGTGCCAGCAGTTACTATTCATCGGCCTCGACGGGGTATGGCTACACCTTC. It translates to CASSYYSSASTGYGYTF.

The gene calls are TRBV7-6 and TRBJ2-1, with a possible D match to TRBD2 (6 bases). This CDR3 comprises 13 residues. CDR1 is SGHVS, CDR2 FNYEAQ, per germline. Trimming pared 5 bases from V and 6 bases from J, leaving 11 bases between. The CDR3 here is CASSAAGSNEQFF. CDR3 DNA: TGTGCCAGCAGCGCCGCCGGGAGCAATGAGCAGTTCTTC.

The genes are TRBV19 and TRBJ1-1; 8 nucleotides line up with TRBD1. Germline CDR1 reads LNHDA; CDR2 reads SQIVND (reference sequence). Trimming cost V 4 bases and J 1 base; bases outside gene matches: 2. The CDR3 extends over 14 amino acids. This chain's CDR3 is CASSTGQENTEAFF. The CDR3, as DNA: TGTGCCAGTAGTACGGGACAGGAGAACACTGAAGCTTTCTTT.

This chain connects TRBV19 to TRBJ2-1, with 8 bases aligning to TRBD2. Germline CDR1 and CDR2: LNHDA and SQIVND (reference sequence). With 5 bases clipped from V and 8 bases from J, the junction kept 5 bases outside the gene matches. This CDR3 is 13 amino acids long. Here the CDR3 DNA reads TGTGCCAGTAGTCCCCGGGGGGGCGATGAGCAGTTCTTC. As protein: CASSPRGGDEQFF.

This clone was observed a handful of times. V is TRBV20-1 and J is TRBJ2-7; 8 nucleotides agree with TRBD1. V lost 6 bases, J lost 7 bases, and 5 bases stayed unmatched. This CDR3 spans 11 amino acids. Germline V CDR1 and CDR2: DFQATT, SNEGSKA (reference sequence). This chain's CDR3 is CSAAGTGEQYV. The CDR3 nucleotides are TGCAGTGCAGCCGGGACAGGAGAGCAGTACGTC.

The V and J genes are TRBV30 and TRBJ1-1; D not resolved. This CDR3 region has 14 residues. The V gene lost 4 bases and the J gene lost 1 base, with 13 bases spanning the gap. Germline CDR1 is GTSNPN and CDR2 is SVGIG (reference sequence). CDR3 sequence: CAWTPSTENTEAFF. CDR3 nucleotides: TGTGCCTGGACCCCGAGTACAGAGAACACTGAAGCTTTCTTT.

For the CDR3, the DNA is TGTGCCAGCAGCTTAGTGGGAGGGGATGGGGAGCAGTACGTC. This codes for CASSLVGGDGEQYV. The chain is built from TRBV7-2 and TRBJ2-7; the match to TRBD2 covers 7 bases. From germline, CDR1 is SGHTA and CDR2 FQGNSA. V dropped 1 base and J dropped 7; count of bases not matched to a gene: 7. The CDR3 has 14 residues.

The chain employs TRBV19 and TRBJ1-6; TRBD1 aligns across 11 bases. Losses at the gene ends were 10 bases for V and 10 bases for J; bases not matched to a gene: 15. The CDR3 length is 16 residues. Germline CDR1 reads LNHDA; CDR2 reads SQIVND (reference sequence). The CDR3 reads CATGQGATGEGSPLHF. The CDR3 coding sequence is TGTGCCACAGGACAGGGGGCGACAGGGGAAGGCTCACCCCTCCACTTT.

The V gene is TRBV10-3, the J gene TRBJ2-2; 11 positions match TRBD1. The ends lost 4 bases at V and 2 bases at J; junction bases unmatched: 9. CDR3 length: 18 residues. Looked up from germline, CDR1 is ENHRY and CDR2 is SYGVKD. DNA of the CDR3: TGTGCCATCAGTGGGACAGGGGGCGCAACCTACAACACCGGGGAGCTGTTTTTT. This sequence encodes CAISGTGGATYNTGELFF.

This chain links TRBV5-6 with TRBJ2-1; 11 bases line up with TRBD2. V dropped 6 bases and J dropped 4; count of bases not matched to a gene: 6. The CDR3 runs 15 residues. Germline lookup yields CDR1 SGHDT and CDR2 YYEEEE. CDR3 sequence (DNA): TGTGCCAGCACCATGACTAGCGGGGAGTACAATGAGCAGTTCTTC. Protein product: CASTMTSGEYNEQFF.

This chain uses TRBV6-5 with TRBJ1-4; TRBD1 is a possible D gene (6 bases). The length of the CDR3 is 15 residues. Trimming took 6 bases from V and 3 from J, leaving 14 bases between them. Germline loops: CDR1 MNHEY, CDR2 SVGAGI. CDR3 nucleotides: TGTGCCAGCAGGATAGGGGGGGGAGCTAATGAAAAACTGTTTTTT. Translation gives CASRIGGGANEKLFF.

The chain couples TRBV4-3 to TRBJ2-3, with D possibly being TRBD2 (5 bases). The CDR3 is 15 amino acids. The V end lost 6 bases, the J end lost 2 bases, and 15 bases lay between the germline ends. Germline V gives CDR1 LGHNA, CDR2 YSLEER. The DNA of the CDR3 is TGCGCCAGCAGTGGGTCCGGGAAGGACACAGATACGCAGTATTTT. Residues: CASSGSGKDTDTQYF.

V usage is TRBV9 and J usage is TRBJ1-6, with 9 bases that match TRBD1. Germline-derived CDR1 and CDR2 are SGDLS and YYNGEE. The CDR3 length is 15 residues. The J segment lost 8 bases and the V segment lost 2 bases, leaving 5 bases of the junction unmatched. Here the CDR3 DNA reads TGTGCCAGCAGCGTTTTGGACAGGGGTTATTCACCCCTCCACTTT. Its translation is CASSVLDRGYSPLHF.